Listed below are T cell receptor beta chains from one sample, sequenced in a study of Tregs in tolerant kidney transplant recipients. TCRdb's table, derived via immunoSEQ multiplex PCR, lists solely in-frame clones and lacks some. The data show 200,000 to 300,000 clones, with about 80% seen just once and around 0.64% held by the top ten. The sample comprised CD4+ T cells from blood. The receptors stem from a human donor in good health. Both conserved end residues are part of each CDR3. The D gene is left open where the match is weak. Not every row has a clone size; where given, it reads once, few, many or a size class.

>TRBJ2-5|NA|TRBV27|TRBD1
CATHGDRETQYF
TGTGCCACTCATGGGGACAGGGAGACCCAGTACTTC
>TRBJ1-5|NA|TRBV27|NA
CASRDPSRNQPQHF
TGTGCCAGCAGGGACCCTTCCCGCAATCAGCCCCAGCATTTT
>TRBJ2-7|NA|TRBV7-9|NA
CASSLRAGAYEQYF
TGTGCCAGCAGTCTACGGGCAGGAGCCTACGAGCAGTACTTC
>TRBJ2-4|NA|TRBV6-5|TRBD2
CASSRKGTSNIQYF
TGTGCCAGCAGTAGAAAAGGGACTAGTAACATTCAGTACTTC
>TRBJ2-7|NA|TRBV30|TRBD1
CAWGTGVAYEQYF
TGTGCCTGGGGGACAGGGGTTGCCTACGAGCAGTACTTC
>TRBJ2-1|NA|TRBV5-1|TRBD2
CASSAGTSARQGNEQFF
TGCGCCAGCAGCGCGGGGACTAGCGCTCGTCAGGGGAATGAGCAGTTCTTC
>TRBJ1-1|NA|TRBV6-5|NA
CASSLLQGYTEAFF
TGTGCCAGCAGCCTCCTACAGGGTTACACTGAAGCTTTCTTT
>TRBJ2-1|few|TRBV7-9|TRBD1
CASSLRQGANEQFF
TGTGCCAGCAGCTTACGACAGGGGGCGAATGAGCAGTTCTTC
>TRBJ2-1|NA|TRBV30|NA
CAWSGRLPYNEQFF
TGTGCCTGGAGTGGACGGCTCCCCTACAATGAGCAGTTCTTC
>TRBJ2-7|NA|TRBV7-9|NA
CASSLEGRIVKEQYF
TGTGCCAGCAGCTTAGAGGGCAGGATAGTAAAAGAGCAGTACTTC
>TRBJ2-2|NA|TRBV4-1|NA
CASSRTVVSNTGELFF
TGCGCCAGCAGCCGGACCGTGGTATCGAACACCGGGGAGCTGTTTTTT
>TRBJ1-4|NA|TRBV27|NA
CASKGLYEKLFF
TGTGCCAGCAAAGGGTTATACGAAAAACTGTTTTTT
>TRBJ1-1|NA|TRBV11-2|NA
CASSLVRGQWDPNTEAFF
TGTGCCAGCAGCTTAGTTAGAGGTCAGTGGGACCCGAACACTGAAGCTTTCTTT
>TRBJ1-2|NA|TRBV18|TRBD1
CASSPGQGALSYGYTF
TGTGCCAGCTCACCCGGACAGGGGGCGTTAAGCTATGGCTACACCTTC
>TRBJ2-2|few|TRBV2|NA
CASSDPSEGYTGELFF
TGTGCCAGCAGTGACCCTAGCGAGGGCTACACCGGGGAGCTGTTTTTT
>TRBJ2-1|NA|TRBV5-1|NA
CASSLVGGPADNEQFF
TGCGCCAGCAGCTTGGTGGGGGGGCCAGCCGACAATGAGCAGTTCTTC
>TRBJ2-7|few|TRBV5-1|TRBD2
CASSRTSGAYEQYF
TGCGCCAGCAGCCGGACTAGCGGGGCCTACGAGCAGTACTTC
>TRBJ2-7|NA|TRBV6-5|NA
CASKEGTPRVEQYF
TGTGCCAGCAAGGAGGGGACGCCGAGGGTGGAGCAGTACTTC
>TRBJ1-2|NA|TRBV11-2|NA
CASSYNRGYGYTF
TGTGCCAGCAGCTACAACCGAGGATATGGCTACACCTTC
>TRBJ1-2|NA|TRBV29-1|NA
CSGGRDFYGYTF
TGCAGCGGGGGCCGAGATTTCTATGGCTACACCTTC
>TRBJ1-2|once|TRBV7-7|TRBD1
CASSPSYPGQGVLGYTF
TGTGCCAGCAGCCCCTCGTACCCGGGACAGGGAGTTCTTGGCTACACCTTC
>TRBJ2-5|once|TRBV20-1|NA
CSALAGETQYF
TGCAGTGCTCTCGCGGGAGAGACCCAGTACTTC
>TRBJ2-3|NA|TRBV5-6|TRBD2
CASSLARGATDTQYF
TGTGCCAGCAGCTTGGCGCGGGGGGCGACAGATACGCAGTATTTT
>TRBJ2-3|NA|TRBV11-2|NA
CASSLDLGTFTDTQYF
TGTGCCAGCAGCTTAGATTTGGGGACGTTCACAGATACGCAGTATTTT
>TRBJ1-3|NA|TRBV23-1|NA
CASTTGNTIYF
TGCGCCAGCACAACTGGAAACACCATATATTTT
>TRBJ2-6|NA|TRBV5-1|NA
CASSLMEGPLSGANVLTF
TGCGCCAGCAGCTTGATGGAGGGTCCTCTCTCCGGGGCCAACGTCCTGACTTTC
>TRBJ2-7|few|TRBV5-5|NA
CASSSSGAWGEQYF
TGTGCCAGCAGCTCTTCAGGGGCTTGGGGCGAGCAGTACTTC
>TRBJ2-7|NA|TRBV2|NA
CASSEQGSYEQYF
TGTGCCAGCAGTGAACAGGGCTCCTACGAGCAGTACTTC
>TRBJ2-2|few|TRBV5-4|TRBD1
CASSPPQGDGTGELFF
TGTGCCAGCAGCCCCCCGCAGGGGGATGGTACCGGGGAGCTGTTTTTT
>TRBJ2-7|NA|TRBV5-1|NA
CASSREADSYEQYF
TGCGCCAGCTCCAGAGAGGCTGACTCCTACGAGCAGTACTTC
>TRBJ2-7|NA|TRBV7-9|NA
CASSAPFAEKANEQYF
TGTGCCAGCAGCGCGCCGTTTGCGGAGAAAGCGAACGAGCAGTACTTC
>TRBJ2-7|NA|TRBV7-9|TRBD2
CASSLGLAGGSEQYF
TGTGCCAGCAGCTTGGGACTAGCGGGGGGGAGCGAGCAGTACTTC
>TRBJ1-2|NA|TRBV21-1|NA
CASSNNPWDRGGYGYTF
TGTGCCAGCAGCAATAACCCCTGGGACAGGGGAGGCTATGGCTACACCTTC
>TRBJ1-1|NA|TRBV18|NA
CASSPPRATEAFF
TGTGCCAGCTCACCACCGCGGGCTACTGAAGCTTTCTTT
>TRBJ2-3|NA|TRBV5-1|NA
CASSLAGDSSGTQYF
TGCGCCAGCAGCTTGGCCGGGGATAGCTCGGGTACGCAGTATTTT
>TRBJ2-5|once|TRBV30|TRBD2
CAWSGGSTQTQYF
TGTGCCTGGAGCGGCGGGAGTACTCAGACCCAGTACTTC
>TRBJ2-7|NA|TRBV7-2|TRBD1
CASSLPRQGTYEQYF
TGTGCCAGCAGCTTACCCCGACAGGGGACCTACGAGCAGTACTTC
>TRBJ1-1|NA|TRBV5-4|NA
CASSPGIRDTEAFF
TGTGCCAGCAGCCCCGGCATTCGGGACACTGAAGCTTTCTTT
>TRBJ1-2|once|TRBV27|TRBD1
CASRNGTATGRARGGYGYTF
TGTGCCAGCCGCAACGGGACAGCGACAGGGAGGGCCAGGGGGGGCTATGGCTACACCTTC
>TRBJ1-1|NA|TRBV4-1|NA
CASSPYDPDGDEAFF
TGCGCCAGCAGCCCTTATGATCCGGACGGAGATGAAGCTTTCTTT
>TRBJ2-7|NA|TRBV13|NA
CASSLAPGGISYEQYF
TGTGCCAGCAGCTTAGCGCCTGGCGGGATCTCCTACGAGCAGTACTTC
>TRBJ2-1|NA|TRBV7-2|NA
CASSLGPLGEQFF
TGTGCCAGCAGCTTAGGTCCGCTAGGCGAGCAGTTCTTC
>TRBJ2-7|NA|TRBV15|NA
CATSSTYEQYF
TGTGCCACCAGCAGCACCTACGAGCAGTACTTC
>TRBJ2-1|NA|TRBV29-1|NA
CSGGLGEANEQFF
TGCAGCGGTGGGTTGGGGGAGGCGAATGAGCAGTTCTTC
>TRBJ2-5|NA|TRBV18|TRBD2
CASSGASGLQETQYF
TGTGCCAGCTCCGGGGCTAGCGGACTCCAAGAGACCCAGTACTTC
>TRBJ1-3|NA|TRBV6-5|NA
CASRHTAHSGNTIYF
TGTGCCAGCAGACACACGGCACACTCTGGAAACACCATATATTTT
>TRBJ1-3|once|TRBV2|NA
CASSYNGGVVSAGNTIYF
TGTGCCAGCAGTTACAACGGAGGGGTTGTGTCGGCTGGAAACACCATATATTTT
>TRBJ2-3|NA|TRBV6-1|NA
CASSESTDTQYF
TGTGCCAGCAGTGAAAGCACAGATACGCAGTATTTT
>TRBJ1-4|few|TRBV19|NA
CASKRRRDHNEKLFF
TGTGCCAGTAAGAGGAGGAGGGATCATAATGAAAAACTGTTTTTT
>TRBJ2-5|NA|TRBV4-2|NA
CASSQTGQPLLETQYF
TGTGCCAGCAGCCAAACCGGGCAGCCGCTTTTAGAGACCCAGTACTTC
>TRBJ2-6|NA|TRBV19|NA
CASSIGGVGLSGANVLTF
TGTGCCAGTAGTATCGGTGGGGTGGGCCTCTCTGGGGCCAACGTCCTGACTTTC